Sequencing of this T cell receptor beta chain was carried out in a study of T-cell memory formation after mild COVID-19. Study-wide results and caveats: Contracting CD4+ clones lay largely in CM and EM, with CD8+ ones residing in EMRA. Balance between CD4 and CD8 was seen in clones contracting day 15 to 85, and a CD4+ lean was seen in later expanders. Several responding clones turned up in pre-infection memory, indicating that cross-reactive memory may have taken part.

Germline CDR1 reads SGHNT; CDR2 reads YYREEE (reference sequence). The CDR3 sequence is 16 residues long. With V trimmed by 4 bases and J by 2 bases, 6 bases remained unmatched. Concerning this clonotype itself: What it recognizes is unknown.

5'RACE with constant-segment primers built TCRalpha and TCRbeta cDNA libraries with UMIs. TCRdb reprocessed the 5' RACE reads with MiXCR, giving one entry per CDR3 protein. The data show some 200,000 distinct CDR3 sequences, with roughly 10% seen just once and 3% to 4.5% held by the top ten. The chain combines TRBV5-4 with TRBJ2-5, with 12 positions matching TRBD2. The sequence was obtained from a man in his late teens or twenties who had mild COVID-19 (a few samples of this study predate the infection). Cell type and time point are not known. Sequencing was performed on PBMCs or a T cell subset sorted from them (not recorded which). CDR3 loop: CASSRTLAGGQETQYF. CDR3 bases: TGTGCCAGCAGCCGAACGCTAGCGGGGGGGCAAGAGACCCAGTACTTC.